This entry describes one TCR beta chain. This sample is part of a study of blood T cell repertoires in COVID-19. Study in general: Sample material is recorded as cDNA or gDNA derived from T cells, B-cell-depleted T cells, or PBMCs.

Per germline, CDR1 KGHSH and CDR2 LQKENI. Trimming removed 5 bases at V and 0 bases at J, with 13 bases between. The CDR3 has 15 residues. Patients from Seattle were sampled longitudinally, starting during active infection. In the original workflow: Reference gene primer amplification gave estimated nucleated cell counts. Produced via immunoSEQ multiplex PCR; TCRdb's table is partial and in-frame only. V and J calls and clone size follow that table, whereas D and trimming were derived from the DNA. The sample yields tens of thousands of clones, approximately 80% seen once. Sequencing was carried out using peripheral blood. The receptor's source is a man in his fifties with COVID-19, enrolled during active disease. The rearrangement uses TRBV18 and TRBJ1-2; possibly TRBD1 for D (6 bases). The CDR3 spells CASSSREGANYGYTF. The CDR3 nucleotides are TGTGCCAGCTCATCTAGGGAGGGGGCTAACTATGGCTACACCTTC.